One sample yielded the 28 T cell receptor beta chains listed below, sequenced in a study of beta chain features in type 1 diabetes. Whole-study results and caveats: For Type 1 diabetes patients, all four CD4+ subsets carried TCRB CDR3s that were moderately but significantly shorter.

Every bit of the isolated RNA underwent reverse transcription, so sequencing read expressed TCRB transcripts. This table comes from immunoSEQ multiplex PCR, and its TCRdb copy is limited to in-frame clones, with some not included. This sample has more than 300,000 clones; around 12% occur once, and the top ten carry around 0.0099%. Antigens of these TCRs are unknown. Sequencing input: naive CD4+ T cells from blood. Source of these receptors: a woman younger than 35 with type 1 diabetes.

This clone has only a few counts. The rearrangement uses TRBV19 and TRBJ2-1, with TRBD1 identical over 7 bases. Germline CDR1 LNHDA, CDR2 SQIVND (reference sequence). CDR3 size: 13 residues. The J segment lost 7 bases and the V segment lost 7 bases, leaving 7 bases of the junction unmatched. CDR3 residues: CASTGGKRNEQFF. CDR3 nucleotide sequence: TGTGCCAGTACAGGGGGTAAGAGGAATGAGCAGTTCTTC.

The CDR3 sequence: CATSPDRGGYTF. CDR3 DNA sequence: TGTGCCACCAGCCCAGACAGGGGCGGCTACACCTTC. V is TRBV15 and J is TRBJ1-2; 8 bases match TRBD1. The V gene's germline CDR1 is LNHNV and CDR2 YYDKDF (reference sequence). With V trimmed by 5 bases and J by 8 bases, 4 bases remained unmatched. CDR3 size: 12 residues.

This clone was observed a few times. Here the CDR3 DNA reads TGTGCCAGCAGTTTACCCATTGGGAGGGAGGCTTTCTTT. Its protein product is CASSLPIGREAFF. This sequence joins TRBV27 and TRBJ1-1; unclear D gene. The length of the CDR3 is 13 residues. The V gene's germline CDR1 is MNHEY and CDR2 SMNVEV (reference sequence). V was trimmed by 2 bases and J by 11 bases, leaving 15 bases between them.

This clone has only a few counts. This chain uses TRBV18 with TRBJ2-5; TRBD2 is a possible D gene (5 bases). V lost 4 bases and J lost 2, with 14 bases in between. Germline V lookup: CDR1 KGHSH, CDR2 LQKENI. The CDR3 runs 15 residues. CDR3 sequence: CASSLRDGKQETQYF. In DNA, the CDR3 is TGTGCCAGCTCACTCCGCGACGGGAAACAAGAGACCCAGTACTTC.

This clone was picked up a small number of times. The genes are TRBV5-4 and TRBJ2-5; D gene ambiguous. Germline-derived CDR1 and CDR2 are SGHNT and YYREEE (reference sequence). V lost 3 bases to trimming and J lost 5 bases, with 11 bases between them. The CDR3 has 13 amino acids. The CDR3 region has the DNA TGTGCCAGCAGCTCGGATCTAGAGGAGACCCAGTACTTC. It translates to CASSSDLEETQYF. Full variable domain (rest looked up from reference TRBV5-4 and TRBJ2-5): ETGVTQSPTHLIKTRGQQVTLRCSSQSGHNTVSWYQQALGQGPQFIFQYYREEENGRGNFPPRFSGLQFPNYSSELNVNALELDDSALYLCASSSDLEETQYFGPGTRLLVL.

The gene calls are TRBV29-1 and TRBJ2-2; TRBD2 agrees at 9 bases. V gave up 3 bases and J gave up 7 bases; unmatched junction bases: 15. CDR3 length: 17 residues. Germline loops: CDR1 SQVTM, CDR2 ANQGSEA. Written as DNA, the CDR3 is TGCAGCGTTGAGGGAGTGGGCGGGAGGGCCATCGACGGGGAGCTGTTTTTT. This gives the protein CSVEGVGGRAIDGELFF.

The table lists this clone with a few counts. Other nucleotide sequences from this sample produce the same CDR3. J is TRBJ2-1 and V is TRBV5-1, with TRBD1 as a possible D gene (6 bases). Trimming removed 4 bases from V and 1 base from J, with 12 bases in between. CDR1 is SGHRS and CDR2 is YFSETQ in the germline V gene. CDR3 size: 15 residues. Here the CDR3 reads CASSVQGSSYNEQFF. CDR3 sequence (DNA): TGCGCCAGCAGCGTACAGGGTAGTTCCTACAATGAGCAGTTCTTC.

This clone was observed a few times. V is TRBV5-1 and J is TRBJ2-1; D perhaps matches TRBD2 (6 bases). This CDR3 is 14 amino acids long. Germline lookup yields CDR1 SGHRS and CDR2 YFSETQ. V lost 7 bases and J lost 6, with 17 bases in between. Here the CDR3 reads CASQSPEGGNEQFF. CDR3 DNA: TGCGCCAGCCAGTCCCCCGAGGGAGGCAATGAGCAGTTCTTC.

The chain couples TRBV29-1 to TRBJ1-2; tentative D call: TRBD1 (5 bases). Germline V gene lookup returns CDR1 SQVTM and CDR2 ANQGSEA. The CDR3 length is 11 residues. CDR3 nucleotide sequence: TGCAGAGTCGACAGAAACTATGGCTACACCTTC. Amino acid sequence: CRVDRNYGYTF.

The CDR3 DNA sequence: TGCGCCAGCAGCTTGGAGTGGGGACAGACTGAAGCTTTCTTT. Translation gives CASSLEWGQTEAFF. The chain is built from TRBV5-1 and TRBJ1-1, with 7 positions matching TRBD1. Germline trimming cut 0 bases from V and 5 bases from J; bases unmatched to any gene: 4. The germline V gene has CDR1 SGHRS and CDR2 YFSETQ. This CDR3 has 14 residues.

This clone was observed a few times. This chain links TRBV6-1 with TRBJ2-3, with TRBD2 matching 8 bases. CDR1 and CDR2 from the germline V gene are MNHNS and SASEGT. The CDR3 sequence is 12 residues long. The junction had 6 bases not matched to a gene; V was cut back by 3 bases and J by 13 bases. CDR3 in amino acids: CASSEAQRGKYF. The CDR3, as DNA: TGTGCCAGCAGTGAGGCCCAGCGGGGGAAGTATTTT.

This clone was observed a handful of times. The rearrangement joins TRBV7-2 to TRBJ2-3, with 7 nucleotides matching TRBD2. This CDR3 contains 15 residues. Germline assignment: CDR1 SGHTA and CDR2 FQGNSA. V was clipped by 2 bases and J by 1 base; unmatched bases: 3. The CDR3 spells CASSLPLAGTDTQYF. The CDR3 DNA follows: TGTGCCAGCAGCTTACCCCTAGCGGGCACAGATACGCAGTATTTT.

This clone was counted only a few times. The genes are TRBV29-1 and TRBJ1-1; D may be TRBD1 (6 bases). The CDR3 is made up of 13 amino acids. Germline CDR1 reads SQVTM; CDR2 reads ANQGSEA. V was clipped by 4 bases and J by 4 bases, with 13 bases between them. The CDR3 DNA sequence: TGCAGCGTTGGGACAGATCCGGGCACTGAAGCTTTCTTT. Amino acid sequence: CSVGTDPGTEAFF.

This clone occurred a few times. This chain connects TRBV11-2 to TRBJ1-1, with 9 bases fitting TRBD1. V lost 1 base to trimming and J lost 5 bases; unmatched junction nucleotides: 5. The germline V gene has CDR1 SGHAT and CDR2 FQNNGV. The length of the CDR3 is 15 residues. The CDR3 reads CASSLGQGDVTEAFF. In DNA, the CDR3 is TGTGCCAGCAGCTTAGGACAGGGGGACGTTACTGAAGCTTTCTTT.

This clone was detected only a few times. The chain employs TRBV9 and TRBJ2-7; 9 positions agree with TRBD2. Germline CDR1 SGDLS, CDR2 YYNGEE. The CDR3 loop spans 15 amino acids. V dropped 2 bases and J dropped 6; count of bases not matched to a gene: 9. The CDR3 DNA reads as TGTGCCAGCAGCGTCGGGACTAGCATTCCCTTCGAGCAGTACTTC. Encoded protein: CASSVGTSIPFEQYF.

This clone was detected only a few times. The chain recombines TRBV9 with TRBJ2-1; weak D call: TRBD2 (6 bases). The CDR3 loop spans 18 amino acids. Germline CDR1 reads SGDLS; CDR2 reads YYNGEE. Trimming shortened V by 0 bases and J by 6 bases, and 22 bases separated the two germline ends. The CDR3, as DNA: TGTGCCAGCAGCGTAGCTACCGGGAAAGGGGTAGCGGCCAATGAGCAGTTCTTC. It yields the protein CASSVATGKGVAANEQFF.

Only a few counts were recorded for this clone. The rearrangement uses TRBV19 and TRBJ2-3; D is undetermined. The CDR3 contains 13 residues. Trimming pared 6 bases from V and 4 bases from J, leaving 11 bases between. Germline assignment: CDR1 LNHDA and CDR2 SQIVND (reference sequence). CDR3 residues: CASSPRLADTQYF. The DNA for the CDR3 is TGTGCCAGTAGCCCTAGACTGGCAGATACGCAGTATTTT.

This clone was found a few times. The chain employs TRBV28 and TRBJ2-7, with TRBD2 as a possible D gene (5 bases). The germline V gene encodes CDR1 MDHEN and CDR2 SYDVKM. The CDR3 sequence is 14 residues long. The V end lost 6 bases, the J end lost 2 bases, and 14 bases lay between the germline ends. CDR3 loop: CASRPGTQPYEQYF. CDR3 DNA sequence: TGTGCCAGCAGACCGGGAACCCAACCCTACGAGCAGTACTTC. The complete variable domain, with remaining parts taken from reference TRBV28 and TRBJ2-7, reads DVKVTQSSRYLVKRTGEKVFLECVQDMDHENMFWYRQDPGLGLRLIYFSYDVKMKEKGDIPEGYSVSREKKERFSLILESASTNQTSMYLCASRPGTQPYEQYFGPGTRLTVT.

This clone came up a few times. The chain employs TRBV28 and TRBJ1-2; weak D call: TRBD1 (5 bases). Germline CDR1 reads MDHEN; CDR2 reads SYDVKM. This CDR3 spans 12 amino acids. V gave up 5 bases and J gave up 8 bases, with 12 bases separating them. This CDR3 is CASSPDSRGYTF. The CDR3 region has the DNA TGTGCCAGCAGTCCAGACAGTCGCGGCTACACCTTC.

V and J are TRBV7-9 and TRBJ1-5, with 8 bases aligning to TRBD1. The V and J ends lost 5 bases and 3 bases, in that order; junction bases with no gene match: 3. Germline V gives CDR1 SEHNR, CDR2 FQNEAQ (reference sequence). The CDR3 is 14 amino acids. The CDR3 DNA follows: TGTGCCAGCAGCAGGACAGGGTTCAATCAGCCCCAGCATTTT. As protein: CASSRTGFNQPQHF.

V gene TRBV28 combines with J gene TRBJ1-1, with D possibly being TRBD1 (6 bases). There are 14 residues in the CDR3. CDR1 and CDR2 (germline): MDHEN, SYDVKM. The germline V and J ends were trimmed by 2 bases and 4 bases, with 11 bases remaining between them. CDR3 coding DNA: TGTGCCAGCAGTTTAGGGGCCAGGGGCACTGAAGCTTTCTTT. This sequence encodes CASSLGARGTEAFF.

This chain joins TRBV5-1 and TRBJ2-2; TRBD1 agrees at 8 bases. Germline V gives CDR1 SGHRS, CDR2 YFSETQ. CDR3 length: 18 residues. J gave up 7 bases and V 4 bases, and 18 bases lay outside the gene matches. CDR3 DNA sequence: TGCGCCAGCAGCCCCCGAGTGGCAGGGGGCAATGTTGGCGGGGAGCTGTTTTTT. Its translation is CASSPRVAGGNVGGELFF.

V usage is TRBV20-1 and J usage is TRBJ2-3; D ambiguous. Germline-derived CDR1 and CDR2 are DFQATT and SNEGSKA (reference sequence). The CDR3 spans 11 residues. The V gene lost 6 bases and the J gene lost 3 bases, with 7 bases spanning the gap. CDR3 sequence: CSARRTDTQYF. The CDR3 bases are TGCAGTGCGCGAAGAACAGATACGCAGTATTTT.

The genes are TRBV27 and TRBJ1-2, with 7 bases identical to TRBD1. CDR1 and CDR2 (germline): MNHEY, SMNVEV (reference sequence). V shed 0 bases, J shed 4 bases, and the junction held 5 bases outside the gene matches. The CDR3 totals 15 residues. CDR3 loop: CASSLSPGGFYGYTF. The CDR3 DNA is TGTGCCAGCAGTTTATCGCCAGGGGGTTTCTATGGCTACACCTTC.

This clone was counted a few times. The same CDR3 arises from other DNA sequences in this sample as well. The chain combines TRBV28 with TRBJ2-2; D unresolved. V dropped 4 bases and J dropped 4 bases, with 4 bases sitting between them. This CDR3 region has 12 residues. Germline-derived CDR1 and CDR2 are MDHEN and SYDVKM. Here the CDR3 reads CASSSSTGELFF. CDR3 sequence (DNA): TGTGCCAGCAGTTCCAGCACCGGGGAGCTGTTTTTT.

This chain links TRBV4-1 with TRBJ2-1, with TRBD2 matching 15 bases. CDR1 and CDR2 (germline): MGHRA, YSYEKL. CDR3 size: 19 residues. V lost 0 bases and J lost 4; bases outside the gene matches: 7. The CDR3 region has the DNA TGCGCCAGCAGCCAAGAGTCCGACGGACTAGCGGGGGGGTACAATGAGCAGTTCTTC. Protein product: CASSQESDGLAGGYNEQFF.

The chain has TRBV5-4 and TRBJ1-3, with 11 bases fitting TRBD1. V shed 0 bases, J shed 1 base, and the junction held 6 bases outside the gene matches. CDR1 is SGHNT, CDR2 YYREEE, per germline (reference sequence). The CDR3 has 18 amino acids. CDR3 sequence: CASSLAGQGERSGNTIYF. The CDR3, as DNA: TGTGCCAGCAGCTTGGCGGGACAGGGGGAACGTTCTGGAAACACCATATATTTT.

The sample holds a few counts of this clone. This rearrangement joins TRBV5-4 to TRBJ2-7; TRBD2 aligns across 8 bases. CDR3 length: 16 residues. Germline V gene data show CDR1 as SGHNT and CDR2 as YYREEE (reference sequence). V lost 0 bases to trimming and J lost 7 bases; unmatched junction nucleotides: 12. In DNA form, the CDR3 reads TGTGCCAGCAGCTTGGGGCTAGCGGGTCCGGCAAGGGAGCAGTACTTC. This codes for CASSLGLAGPAREQYF. Variable domain in full (rest from reference TRBV5-4 and TRBJ2-7): ETGVTQSPTHLIKTRGQQVTLRCSSQSGHNTVSWYQQALGQGPQFIFQYYREEENGRGNFPPRFSGLQFPNYSSELNVNALELDDSALYLCASSLGLAGPAREQYFGPGTRLTVT.